This T cell receptor beta chain was sequenced in a study of response to subunit inactivated influenza vaccine. Findings and limits, study-wide: Each seasonal flu vaccination may recruit only limited new T cells, authors suggested.

In this sample, this clonotype turned up a few times. What it binds is not known. This CDR3 spans 15 amino acids. From germline, CDR1 is MNHNS and CDR2 SASEGT. The junction had 9 bases not matched to a gene; V was cut back by 6 bases and J by 5 bases. TCRdb re-derived calls from the RT-PCR reads in MiXCR, one entry per CDR3 protein. The table has around 190,000 distinct CDR3 sequences, 9.2% seen once. The chain couples TRBV6-1 to TRBJ2-1; 8 bases agree with TRBD2. This receptor was taken from a man aged 50-59 years who received an inactivated influenza vaccine. This material consisted of non-naive T cells sorted from PBMCs, taken on the day of vaccination. The CDR3 reads CASSSSSGYHNEQFF. As DNA, the CDR3 is TGTGCCAGCAGCTCATCTAGCGGGTACCACAATGAGCAGTTCTTC.